One TCR beta chain is described in this entry. TCRdb's copy holds only in-frame clones and misses some; the assay was immunoSEQ multiplex PCR. The sample includes roughly 250,000 clones, 85% of them seen just once. CDR1 KGHSH and CDR2 LQKENI come from the germline V gene. This CDR3 is 16 amino acids long. The V gene end was trimmed by 3 bases and the J gene end by 6 bases; junction bases not matched to a gene: 8. This sample stems from a study of blood T cell repertoires in COVID-19. Study overall: There were acute and convalescent COVID-19 samples, and they came from the United States, Italy and Spain.

The receptor's source is a man aged 40-49 years with acute or convalescent COVID-19. The sample comprised peripheral blood. This chain links TRBV18 with TRBJ2-2; the match to TRBD1 covers 9 bases. The chain's CDR3 is CASSPSQDRGAGELFF. The CDR3 nucleotides are TGTGCCAGCTCACCGAGCCAGGACAGGGGTGCCGGGGAGCTGTTTTTT.